This T cell receptor beta chain was sequenced in a study of a mutant IDH1 vaccine in newly diagnosed glioma (dated by TCRdb to about 2021). About the investigation overall: Of the 32 patients who were treated, approximately 60% were male and approximately 40% were female, and the mean age was roughly 40 years. Peripheral blood was drawn at six visits: V03 (baseline), V05, V07, V10, V12 and V13. Longitudinal TCRB deep sequencing was performed for around 23 treated patients wherever samples were available for exploratory analyses. Before enrollment, most patients had been given radiochemotherapy with temozolomide as standard therapy, while the rest had received either radiotherapy alone or temozolomide alone. Overall results and qualifications from the work: Pseudoprogression seemed to be unrelated to changes in the top peripheral T cell clonotypes found by TCRB sequencing. The authors stated that sample limitations prevented analyses of patient blood samples from being reproduced. Selection of PBMC samples for TCRB deep sequencing was based on availability. Across multiple MHC alleles, vaccine-induced immune responses were seen in more than 90% of patients.

Notes on this clone: What this receptor recognizes is not known. No quality values exist for individual bases; no much larger clone is one base distant.

V loses 6 bases at its end and J loses 5 bases; junction bases beyond the gene matches: 8. The CDR3, cysteine through phenylalanine, is 15 amino acids long. Just CDR3 DNA is preserved here, 45 bases in frame from base 1. Per the germline V gene, ENHRY is the CDR1 and SYGVKD is the CDR2. In the paper's terms, the time point label means: baseline, week 1 (first vaccination visit). What the treatment or condition label conveys for this sample: pre-vaccination baseline after standard-of-care therapy. All donors had newly diagnosed IDH1-mutant astrocytomas of WHO grade 3 or 4 that showed loss of nuclear ATRX. The samples were drawn from NOA16, a multicentre, single-arm, open-label phase I trial in Germany that tested a mutant IDH1 peptide vaccine in humans for the first time. Visit V03 blood draws served as the baseline sample for immunogenicity testing. Genomic DNA for TCRB sequencing was extracted from EDTA blood using the DNeasy Blood and Tissue Kit.

Libraries were constructed by the immunoSEQ multiplex PCR assay. Rearranged TCR beta chain sequences were amplified with the hsTCRB Kit following the manufacturer's protocol. TCRB libraries were sequenced on an Illumina MiSeq. The original methods were these. The proprietary platform of the kit vendor was used for demultiplexing, trimming and gene mapping. This is the immuneACCESS table as TCRdb keeps it, with only in-frame sequences that have V and J called. A part of the clones is gone; compared with another copy, unresolved V genes explain less than half, and the rest is unexplained. V, J and clone size are those of that table, while D and trimming were read from the DNA. The sample includes some 60,000 clones, with approximately 92% observed a single time. The ten largest clonotypes hold 2.5% to 3% of the sample.

The specimen comprised PBMCs, sampled from a glioma patient treated with radiotherapy, temozolomide or both. The chain links TRBV10-3 with TRBJ2-5, and 11 junctional nucleotides match TRBD2. This receptor was identified in a man aged 45-65 years with glioma. The CDR3 region: CAIRGTSGPRETQYF. The nucleotide sequence is given as TGTGCCATCAGGGGGACTAGCGGACCCCGGGAGACCCAGTACTTC.